This T cell receptor beta chain appears in the sequencing data of a study of shared clonotypes between healthy human individuals. Notes on the study in general: It was observed that about 5% of naive CD4 clonotypes were shared across several donors. Donor scarcity curtailed the genetic and exposure-history diversity represented herein.

Germline-derived CDR1 and CDR2 are SGDLS and YYNGEE. Trimming pared 1 base from V and 4 bases from J, leaving 16 bases between. This CDR3 is 16 amino acids long. The test was conducted at deep level. Clones were sequenced by immunoSEQ multiplex PCR, and TCRdb holds only the in-frame ones, with some missing. Of 1.5 million to 2.5 million clones listed, about 95% are singletons. Naive CD8 populations comprised CD45RO-negative cells positively selected for CCR7, excluding terminally differentiated effector memory CD45RA+ cells. Donors were Caucasian adults residing in Nashville, Tennessee, USA. This clone has a single count. Its antigen is as yet unknown.

Source material: naive CD8+ T cells sorted from blood. This chain joins TRBV9 and TRBJ2-3; no reliable D call. This clonotype was sampled from a man between 18 and 29 years old in good health. This CDR3 reads CASSVLQTLGPDTQYF. Here the CDR3 DNA reads TGTGCCAGCAGCGTATTACAAACCCTAGGTCCAGATACGCAGTATTTT.